This T cell receptor beta chain comes out of a study of Ad26.COV2.S vaccination and SARS-CoV-2 variants. Study-level information: Trial arm assignment for the donor was COV1001 Ad26.COV2.S.

The germline V gene has CDR1 GTSNPN and CDR2 SVGIG (reference sequence). With 3 bases clipped from V and 7 bases from J, the junction kept 3 bases outside the gene matches. The CDR3 is 13 amino acids. TCRdb's copy holds only in-frame clones and misses some; the assay was immunoSEQ multiplex PCR. Of fewer than 500,000 clones detected, about 91% appear once; the ten largest clones hold about 2.7%. The study's findings and limits: Spike-specific TCR breadth was greater in vaccine than placebo recipients.

Note on this clone: Its antigen is unknown.

Described treatment: 15 to 20 received Ad26.COV2.S at low or high dose, single or two shots; roughly 5 received placebo; per-sample allocation not given. Collection of the samples took place on day 63 after the first injection of vaccine or placebo. V usage is TRBV30 and J usage is TRBJ1-5; 10 positions agree with TRBD1. The TCR sequence derives from a person aged 18 to 65 who received the Ad26.COV2.S COVID-19 vaccine or a placebo. Sample: peripheral blood, taken in a trial of Ad26.COV2.S vaccine versus placebo. CDR3 sequence: CAWSRTGGQPQHF. The DNA for the CDR3 is TGTGCCTGGAGCAGGACAGGGGGACAGCCCCAGCATTTT.